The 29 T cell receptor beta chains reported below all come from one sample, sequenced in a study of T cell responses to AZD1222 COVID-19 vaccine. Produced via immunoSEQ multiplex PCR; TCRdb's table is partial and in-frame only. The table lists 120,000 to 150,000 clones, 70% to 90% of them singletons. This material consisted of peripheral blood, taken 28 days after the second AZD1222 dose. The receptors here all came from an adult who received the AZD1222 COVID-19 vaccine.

The CDR3 coding sequence is TGTGCCACCCAGACCTCGGGGGAAGGCTACACCTTC. Its protein product is CATQTSGEGYTF. The chain recombines TRBV6-5 with TRBJ1-2; D possibly corresponds to TRBD1 (5 bases). CDR1 is MNHEY and CDR2 is SVGAGI in the germline V gene. Trimming left V 10 bases short and J 8 bases short, with 17 bases between. The CDR3 has 12 residues.

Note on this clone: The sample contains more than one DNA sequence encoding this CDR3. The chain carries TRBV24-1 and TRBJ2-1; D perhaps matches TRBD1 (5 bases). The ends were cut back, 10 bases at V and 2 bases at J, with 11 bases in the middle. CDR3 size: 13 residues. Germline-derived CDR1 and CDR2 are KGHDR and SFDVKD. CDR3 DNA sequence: TGTGCCACGAGTCAGGGCCCCTACAATGAGCAGTTCTTC. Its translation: CATSQGPYNEQFF.

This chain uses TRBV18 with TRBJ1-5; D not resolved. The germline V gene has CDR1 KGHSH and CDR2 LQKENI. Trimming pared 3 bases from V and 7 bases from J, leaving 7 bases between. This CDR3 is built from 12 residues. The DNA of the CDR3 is TGTGCCAGCTCACCGGGGAGCCAGCCCCAGCATTTT. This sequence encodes CASSPGSQPQHF.

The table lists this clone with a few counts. The CDR3 sequence: CASGDRGEKLFF. The DNA for the CDR3 is TGTGCCAGCGGTGACAGGGGGGAAAAACTGTTTTTT. This chain connects TRBV7-8 to TRBJ1-4; TRBD1 aligns across 9 bases. With V trimmed by 8 bases and J by 8 bases, 3 bases remained unmatched. The germline gives CDR1 SGHVS, CDR2 FQNEAQ. The CDR3 length is 12 residues.

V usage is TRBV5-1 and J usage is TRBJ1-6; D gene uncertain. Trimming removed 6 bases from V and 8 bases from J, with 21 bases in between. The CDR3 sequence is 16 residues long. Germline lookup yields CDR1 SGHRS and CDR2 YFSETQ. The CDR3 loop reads CASTLRSNFLDSPLHF. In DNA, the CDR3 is TGCGCCAGCACCCTGCGTTCAAACTTTCTTGATTCACCCCTCCACTTT.

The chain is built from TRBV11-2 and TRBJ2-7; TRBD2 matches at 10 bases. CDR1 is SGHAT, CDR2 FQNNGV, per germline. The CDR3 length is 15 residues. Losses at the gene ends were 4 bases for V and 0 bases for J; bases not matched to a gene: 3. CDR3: CASSYSGGTSYEQYF. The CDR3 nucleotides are TGTGCCAGCAGCTATAGCGGGGGGACCTCCTACGAGCAGTACTTC. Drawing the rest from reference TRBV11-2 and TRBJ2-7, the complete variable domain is EAGVAQSPRYKIIEKRQSVAFWCNPISGHATLYWYQQILGQGPKLLIQFQNNGVVDDSQLPKDRFSAERLKGVDSTLKIQPAKLEDSAVYLCASSYSGGTSYEQYFGPGTRLTVT.

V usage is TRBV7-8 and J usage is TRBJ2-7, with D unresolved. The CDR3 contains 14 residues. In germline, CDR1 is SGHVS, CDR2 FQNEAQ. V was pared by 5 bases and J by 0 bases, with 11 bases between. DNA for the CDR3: TGTGCCAGCAGCCCCACAAGAAGCTCCTACGAGCAGTACTTC. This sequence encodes CASSPTRSSYEQYF. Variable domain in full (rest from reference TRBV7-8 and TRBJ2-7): GAGVSQSPRYKVAKRGQDVALRCDPISGHVSLFWYQQALGQGPEFLTYFQNEAQLDKSGLPSDRFFAERPEGSVSTLKIQRTQQEDSAVYLCASSPTRSSYEQYFGPGTRLTVT.

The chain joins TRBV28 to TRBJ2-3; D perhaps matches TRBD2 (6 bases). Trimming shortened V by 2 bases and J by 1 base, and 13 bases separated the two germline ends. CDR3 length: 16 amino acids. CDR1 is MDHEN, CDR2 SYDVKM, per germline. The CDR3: CASSLGTGGGTDTQYF. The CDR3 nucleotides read TGTGCCAGCAGTTTAGGCACCGGCGGGGGCACAGATACGCAGTATTTT.

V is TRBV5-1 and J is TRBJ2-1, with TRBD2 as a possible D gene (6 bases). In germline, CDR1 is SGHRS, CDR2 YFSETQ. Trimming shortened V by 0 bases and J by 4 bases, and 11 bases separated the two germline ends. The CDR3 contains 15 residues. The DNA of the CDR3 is TGCGCCAGCAGCTTGGGGCCTAGCGTATACAATGAGCAGTTCTTC. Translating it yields CASSLGPSVYNEQFF.

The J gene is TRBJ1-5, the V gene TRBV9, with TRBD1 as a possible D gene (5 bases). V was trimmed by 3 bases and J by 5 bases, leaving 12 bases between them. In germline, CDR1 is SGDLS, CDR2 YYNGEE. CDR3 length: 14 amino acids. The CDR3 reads CASSEGTGYQPQHF. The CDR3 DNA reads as TGTGCCAGCAGCGAGGGGACGGGTTATCAGCCCCAGCATTTT.

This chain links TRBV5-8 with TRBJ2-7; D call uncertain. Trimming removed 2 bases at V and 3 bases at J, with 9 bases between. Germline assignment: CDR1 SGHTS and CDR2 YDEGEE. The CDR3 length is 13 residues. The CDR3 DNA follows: TGTGCCAGCAGCTTAACCTCCAGCTACGAGCAGTACTTC. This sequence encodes CASSLTSSYEQYF.

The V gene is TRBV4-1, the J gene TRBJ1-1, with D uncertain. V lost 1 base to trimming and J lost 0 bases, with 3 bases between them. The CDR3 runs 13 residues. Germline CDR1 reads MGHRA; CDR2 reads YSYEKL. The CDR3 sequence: CASSQGVNTEAFF. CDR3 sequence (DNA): TGCGCCAGCAGCCAAGGGGTGAACACTGAAGCTTTCTTT.

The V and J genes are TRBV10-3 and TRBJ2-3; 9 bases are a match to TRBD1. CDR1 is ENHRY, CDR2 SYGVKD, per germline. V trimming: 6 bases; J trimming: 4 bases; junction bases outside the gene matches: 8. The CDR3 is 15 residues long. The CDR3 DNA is TGTGCCATCAGACCGGGACAGGGATACGCAGATACGCAGTATTTT. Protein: CAIRPGQGYADTQYF.

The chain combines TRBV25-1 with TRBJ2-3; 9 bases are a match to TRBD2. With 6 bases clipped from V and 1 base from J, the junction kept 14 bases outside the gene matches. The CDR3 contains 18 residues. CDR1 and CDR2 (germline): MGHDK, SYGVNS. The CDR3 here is CASRGTSSFGYGTDTQYF. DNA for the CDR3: TGTGCCAGCAGGGGGACTAGCTCGTTTGGCTACGGCACAGATACGCAGTATTTT.

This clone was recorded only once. CDR3 bases: TGTGCCAGCAAGCGGTTGGACTCTGGAAACACCATATATTTT. Its translation is CASKRLDSGNTIYF. The chain links TRBV6-5 to TRBJ1-3; D remains unclear. Trimming stripped 7 bases from V and 0 bases from J, with 10 bases between. The CDR3 sequence is 14 residues long. CDR1 is MNHEY and CDR2 is SVGAGI in the germline V gene.

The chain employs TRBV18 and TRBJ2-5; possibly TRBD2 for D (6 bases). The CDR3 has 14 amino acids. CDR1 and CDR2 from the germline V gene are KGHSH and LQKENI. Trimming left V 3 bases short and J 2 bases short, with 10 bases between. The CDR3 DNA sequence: TGTGCCAGCTCACCTCTAGCGTCACAAGAGACCCAGTACTTC. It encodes CASSPLASQETQYF.

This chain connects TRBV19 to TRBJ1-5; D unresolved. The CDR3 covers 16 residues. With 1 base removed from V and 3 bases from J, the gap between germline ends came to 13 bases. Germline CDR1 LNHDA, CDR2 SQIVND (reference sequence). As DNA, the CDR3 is TGTGCCAGTAGTATAGGAAGGGTGAAAGTCAATCAGCCCCAGCATTTT. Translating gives CASSIGRVKVNQPQHF.

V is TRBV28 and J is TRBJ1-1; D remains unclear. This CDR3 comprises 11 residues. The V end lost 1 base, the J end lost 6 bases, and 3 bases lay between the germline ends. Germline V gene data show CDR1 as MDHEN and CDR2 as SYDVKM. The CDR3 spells CASSLYAEAFF. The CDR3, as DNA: TGTGCCAGCAGTTTATACGCTGAAGCTTTCTTT.

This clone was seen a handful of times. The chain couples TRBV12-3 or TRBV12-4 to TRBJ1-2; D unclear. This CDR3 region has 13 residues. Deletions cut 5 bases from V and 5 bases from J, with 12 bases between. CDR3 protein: CASSASGIYGYTF. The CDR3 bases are TGTGCCAGCAGTGCTTCCGGCATTTATGGCTACACCTTC.

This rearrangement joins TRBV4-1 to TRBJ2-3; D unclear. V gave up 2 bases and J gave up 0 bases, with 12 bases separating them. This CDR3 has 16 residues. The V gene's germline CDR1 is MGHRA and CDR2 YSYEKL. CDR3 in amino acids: CASSQLDLVSTDTQYF. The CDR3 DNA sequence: TGCGCCAGCAGCCAATTGGACCTAGTGAGCACAGATACGCAGTATTTT.

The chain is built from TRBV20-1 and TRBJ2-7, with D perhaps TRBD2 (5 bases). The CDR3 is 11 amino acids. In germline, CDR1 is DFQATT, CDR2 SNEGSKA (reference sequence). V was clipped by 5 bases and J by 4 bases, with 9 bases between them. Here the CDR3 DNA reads TGCAGTGCTCCGAGAGGGTACGAGCAGTACTTC. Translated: CSAPRGYEQYF.

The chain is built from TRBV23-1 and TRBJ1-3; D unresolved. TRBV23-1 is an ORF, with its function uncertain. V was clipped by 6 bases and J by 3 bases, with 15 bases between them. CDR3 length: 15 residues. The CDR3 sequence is CASRMGACVGNTIYF. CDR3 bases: TGCGCCAGCAGAATGGGAGCTTGCGTTGGAAACACCATATATTTT.

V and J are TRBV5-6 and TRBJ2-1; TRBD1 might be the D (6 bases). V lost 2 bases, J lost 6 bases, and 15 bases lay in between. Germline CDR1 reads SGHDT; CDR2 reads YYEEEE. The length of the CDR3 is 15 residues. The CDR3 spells CASSFGGPGVNEQFF. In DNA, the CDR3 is TGTGCCAGCAGCTTCGGAGGCCCAGGGGTCAATGAGCAGTTCTTC.

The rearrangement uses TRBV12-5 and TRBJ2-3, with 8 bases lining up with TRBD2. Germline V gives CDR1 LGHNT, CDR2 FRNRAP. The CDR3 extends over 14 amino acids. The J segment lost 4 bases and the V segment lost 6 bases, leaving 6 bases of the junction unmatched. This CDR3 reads CASGPGGGSDTQYF. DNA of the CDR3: TGTGCTAGTGGACCCGGGGGGGGTTCAGATACGCAGTATTTT.

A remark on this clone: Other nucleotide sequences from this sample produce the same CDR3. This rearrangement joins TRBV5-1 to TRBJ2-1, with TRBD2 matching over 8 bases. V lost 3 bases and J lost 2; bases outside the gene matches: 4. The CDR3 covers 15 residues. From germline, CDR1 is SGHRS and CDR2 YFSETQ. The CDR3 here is CASSSSGSPYNEQFF. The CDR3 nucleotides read TGCGCCAGCAGCTCTAGCGGGTCTCCCTACAATGAGCAGTTCTTC.

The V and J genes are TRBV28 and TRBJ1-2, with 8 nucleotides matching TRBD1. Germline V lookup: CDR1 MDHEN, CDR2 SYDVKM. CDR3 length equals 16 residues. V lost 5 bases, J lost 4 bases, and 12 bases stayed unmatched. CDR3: CASSISSGGTGYGYTF. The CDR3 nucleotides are TGTGCCAGCAGTATATCCTCCGGGGGGACAGGCTATGGCTACACCTTC.

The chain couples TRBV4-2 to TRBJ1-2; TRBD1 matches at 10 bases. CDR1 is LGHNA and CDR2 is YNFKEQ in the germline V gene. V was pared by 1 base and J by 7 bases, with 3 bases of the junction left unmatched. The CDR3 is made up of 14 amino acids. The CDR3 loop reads CASSQAGQGIGYTF. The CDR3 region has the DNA TGTGCCAGCAGCCAAGCGGGACAGGGGATTGGCTACACCTTC.

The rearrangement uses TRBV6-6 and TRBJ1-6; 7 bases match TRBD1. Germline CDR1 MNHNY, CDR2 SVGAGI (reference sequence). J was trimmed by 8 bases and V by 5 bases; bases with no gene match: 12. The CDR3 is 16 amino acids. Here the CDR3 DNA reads TGTGCCAGCAGTCGATCCCGGAGGGGGCTTGATTCACCCCTCCACTTT. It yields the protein CASSRSRRGLDSPLHF.

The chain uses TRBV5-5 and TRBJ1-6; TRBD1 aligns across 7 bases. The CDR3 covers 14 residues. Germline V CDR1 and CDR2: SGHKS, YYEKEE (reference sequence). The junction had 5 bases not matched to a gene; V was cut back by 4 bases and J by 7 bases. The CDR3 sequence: CASSTRQGNSPLHF. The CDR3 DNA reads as TGTGCCAGCAGCACCCGACAGGGCAATTCACCCCTCCACTTT.